This TCR beta chain was recovered during a study of blood T cell repertoires in COVID-19. This clone was counted a single time. This CDR3 comprises 12 residues. The V end was cut by 5 bases, the J end by 0 bases, with 4 bases between. Germline V CDR1 and CDR2: MDHEN, SYDVKM. Participants were placed into cohorts based on the clinical history they reported. A COVID-19 case had been met by exposed participants during the 2 weeks before study entry. This table comes from immunoSEQ multiplex PCR, and its TCRdb copy is limited to in-frame clones, with some not included. There are roughly 250,000 clones in the sample; 75% to 90% occur only once, and around 3.1% lies in the top ten.

Sequences were obtained from PBMCs or T cells enriched from blood (not recorded which). The rearrangement joins TRBV28 to TRBJ1-1, with D uncertain. This sequence was found in a woman in her forties who had been exposed to COVID-19. The CDR3 is CASSPMNTEAFF. The CDR3 DNA reads as TGTGCCAGCAGTCCAATGAACACTGAAGCTTTCTTT.